This TCR beta chain was recorded in a study of blood T cell repertoires in COVID-19. The junction had 9 bases not matched to a gene; V was cut back by 3 bases and J by 6 bases. The germline V gene has CDR1 GTSNPN and CDR2 SVGIG (reference sequence). This CDR3 spans 16 amino acids. Seattle enrolled patients during active infection and tracked them longitudinally. Per the authors' pipeline: By means of reference gene primer amplification, nucleated cell counts were estimated. Sequencing was performed with immunoSEQ multiplex PCR; in TCRdb, only in-frame clones are kept and a portion is missing. The V and J calls and the clone size are those of that table, but D and trimming were determined from the DNA. In the table there are some 48,000 clones, 80% to 90% of which are singletons.

The chain carries TRBV30 and TRBJ2-2, with 11 bases aligning to TRBD1. The TCR comes from a woman over 75 with COVID-19, enrolled during active disease. Specimen: peripheral blood. CDR3 sequence: CAWRASGTGGSGELFF. The CDR3 bases are TGTGCCTGGAGAGCCTCGGGGACAGGGGGGTCCGGGGAGCTGTTTTTT.